These T cell receptor beta chains were read from a single sample in a study of CD8 T cells in ankylosing spondylitis. TCRdb used MiXCR to reprocess the 5' RACE reads, holding one entry per CDR3 protein. The table records roughly 370,000 distinct CDR3 sequences, approximately 20% of them present only once. Sequencing was performed on blood, either unsorted or a sorted T cell fraction (not recorded which). The receptor source for this set is a male donor with ankylosing spondylitis. CDR3s leave out the opening cysteine and the closing phenylalanine or tryptophan. The size entry is marked missing in some rows and otherwise reads once, few, many or a size class.

v_gene: TRBV28
j_gene: TRBJ2-1
abundance: few
CDR3aa: ASLEANEQF

v_gene: TRBV3-1
j_gene: TRBJ1-2
abundance: -
CDR3aa: ASSQGGTGLVNGYT

v_gene: TRBV10-2
j_gene: TRBJ1-5
abundance: -
CDR3aa: ASRRDNSNQPQH

v_gene: TRBV7-2
j_gene: TRBJ1-3
abundance: few
CDR3aa: ASSPTLSGNTIY

v_gene: TRBV5-1
j_gene: TRBJ2-7
abundance: many
CDR3aa: ASSPTGLAGYEQY

v_gene: TRBV9
j_gene: TRBJ2-7
abundance: -
CDR3aa: ASSVLGDNKDEQY

v_gene: TRBV12-3/TRBV12-4
j_gene: TRBJ2-4
abundance: -
CDR3aa: ASLSGTKNIQY

v_gene: TRBV4-2
j_gene: TRBJ2-6
abundance: -
CDR3aa: ASSQDRPSGANVLT

v_gene: TRBV2
j_gene: TRBJ2-1
abundance: -
CDR3aa: ASGGTGGLNEQF

v_gene: TRBV21-1
j_gene: TRBJ1-1
abundance: few
CDR3aa: ASSKGRDPPFVTAF

v_gene: TRBV3-1
j_gene: TRBJ2-2
abundance: -
CDR3aa: ASSQNYMRNTGELF

v_gene: TRBV25-1
j_gene: TRBJ2-1
abundance: -
CDR3aa: ATSGYNEQF

v_gene: TRBV6-1
j_gene: TRBJ1-5
abundance: -
CDR3aa: ASSEAYGGDQPQH

v_gene: TRBV20-1
j_gene: TRBJ2-3
abundance: few
CDR3aa: SATWASGSVTQY

v_gene: TRBV7-8
j_gene: TRBJ2-4
abundance: few
CDR3aa: ASSESMSGRLAKNIQY

v_gene: TRBV7-3
j_gene: TRBJ2-3
abundance: -
CDR3aa: ASSVQVGGPADTQY

v_gene: TRBV7-2
j_gene: TRBJ2-3
abundance: -
CDR3aa: ASSPGPPWPTDTQY

v_gene: TRBV7-9
j_gene: TRBJ2-1
abundance: few
CDR3aa: ASSLVGLAETNEQF

v_gene: TRBV5-1
j_gene: TRBJ2-7
abundance: -
CDR3aa: ASKASGTYEQY

v_gene: TRBV29-1
j_gene: TRBJ2-5
abundance: -
CDR3aa: SGYRQGRETQY

v_gene: TRBV3-1
j_gene: TRBJ1-4
abundance: -
CDR3aa: ASRLVGSGNEKLF

v_gene: TRBV11-1
j_gene: TRBJ2-3
abundance: -
CDR3aa: ASSISGGKSTDTQY

v_gene: TRBV4-1
j_gene: TRBJ2-1
abundance: -
CDR3aa: ASSQSRLAGSYNEQF

v_gene: TRBV20-1
j_gene: TRBJ2-1
abundance: -
CDR3aa: SADYRGRNEQF

v_gene: TRBV5-1
j_gene: TRBJ1-1
abundance: -
CDR3aa: ASSLVRQLDGTEAF

v_gene: TRBV12-3/TRBV12-4
j_gene: TRBJ1-6
abundance: -
CDR3aa: ASRPGGDGSPLH

v_gene: TRBV4-2
j_gene: TRBJ1-1
abundance: -
CDR3aa: ASSQRTDRNTEAF

v_gene: TRBV6-2/TRBV6-3
j_gene: TRBJ2-3
abundance: once
CDR3aa: ASSYEGLPTDTQY

v_gene: TRBV6-2/TRBV6-3
j_gene: TRBJ2-7
abundance: -
CDR3aa: ASSRGTSGPSQY

v_gene: TRBV12-3/TRBV12-4
j_gene: TRBJ2-3
abundance: few
CDR3aa: ASRLAGGETDTQY

v_gene: TRBV20-1
j_gene: TRBJ2-5
abundance: -
CDR3aa: SAGQGAWETQY

v_gene: TRBV29-1
j_gene: TRBJ1-2
abundance: many
CDR3aa: SVEGYGANYGYT

v_gene: TRBV6-2/TRBV6-3
j_gene: TRBJ2-7
abundance: -
CDR3aa: ASSQRRGSYHEQY

v_gene: TRBV11-1
j_gene: TRBJ2-3
abundance: few
CDR3aa: ASSPSSGGPRGWDTQY

v_gene: TRBV20-1
j_gene: TRBJ1-1
abundance: many
CDR3aa: SAAAIPWDTEAF

v_gene: TRBV4-2
j_gene: TRBJ2-5
abundance: -
CDR3aa: ASSQDHFSGSFETQY

v_gene: TRBV29-1
j_gene: TRBJ1-1
abundance: -
CDR3aa: SVAYSLNTEAF

v_gene: TRBV12-3/TRBV12-4
j_gene: TRBJ2-7
abundance: few
CDR3aa: ASRALSGSPGEQY

v_gene: TRBV5-5
j_gene: TRBJ1-2
abundance: few
CDR3aa: ASSLRSTGGVNYGYT

v_gene: TRBV20-1
j_gene: TRBJ2-3
abundance: once
CDR3aa: SAKLGDTQY

v_gene: TRBV5-1
j_gene: TRBJ2-2
abundance: few
CDR3aa: ASSPVLAGGSGELF

v_gene: TRBV12-3/TRBV12-4
j_gene: TRBJ2-7
abundance: many
CDR3aa: ASRKTGLRYEQY

v_gene: TRBV29-1
j_gene: TRBJ2-7
abundance: few
CDR3aa: SVGPAYEQY

v_gene: TRBV24-1
j_gene: TRBJ2-6
abundance: -
CDR3aa: ATSGTGTGANVLT

v_gene: TRBV25-1
j_gene: TRBJ2-1
abundance: few
CDR3aa: ASSEGLAGNEQF

v_gene: TRBV5-1
j_gene: TRBJ2-5
abundance: few
CDR3aa: ASSFPSGGFQETQY

v_gene: TRBV5-1
j_gene: TRBJ1-2
abundance: -
CDR3aa: ASSAGQGLYGYT

v_gene: TRBV18
j_gene: TRBJ2-7
abundance: -
CDR3aa: ASSIQDGGEQY

v_gene: TRBV29-1
j_gene: TRBJ1-2
abundance: many
CDR3aa: SVEDGGLPNGYT

v_gene: TRBV6-5
j_gene: TRBJ2-5
abundance: few
CDR3aa: ASSYRTSGAVLQTQY

v_gene: TRBV28
j_gene: TRBJ2-7
abundance: -
CDR3aa: ASSDGTPYEQY

v_gene: TRBV7-6
j_gene: TRBJ2-5
abundance: few
CDR3aa: ASSPSRTSETQY

v_gene: TRBV5-6
j_gene: TRBJ2-3
abundance: -
CDR3aa: ASSGGLAGGLRGTDTQY

v_gene: TRBV10-2
j_gene: TRBJ2-1
abundance: -
CDR3aa: ATRFSGEGEQF

v_gene: TRBV6-5
j_gene: TRBJ1-2
abundance: -
CDR3aa: ASSSPRRAATLTNYGYT

v_gene: TRBV20-1
j_gene: TRBJ2-3
abundance: -
CDR3aa: SALGLADASDTQY

v_gene: TRBV28
j_gene: TRBJ2-7
abundance: -
CDR3aa: ATLSAVWEQY

v_gene: TRBV3-1
j_gene: TRBJ1-5
abundance: once
CDR3aa: ASSQWTGEGNQPQH

v_gene: TRBV24-1
j_gene: TRBJ2-2
abundance: few
CDR3aa: ATSDPSTGGYTGELF